The 26 T cell receptor beta chains in this list originate from one sample, sequenced in a study of T cell clonality in common variable immunodeficiency. Measured with immunoSEQ multiplex PCR; TCRdb has only the in-frame clones, and not every one. The table lists approximately 50,000 clones, with no singletons. Sequenced input: peripheral blood mononuclear cells. The origin of the receptors is a person aged 18 to 75 in good health.

This clone was counted at least ten times. The CDR3 is cut off 3 residues early in the read; its end comes from the germline J gene. This sequence joins TRBV5-1 and TRBJ1-6; D may be TRBD1 (5 bases). Per the germline V gene, CDR1 is SGHRS and CDR2 is YFSETQ. The ends were cut back, 0 bases at V and 9 bases at J, with 16 bases in the middle. The CDR3 contains 16 residues. Partial CDR3 DNA: TGCGCCAGCAGCTTGGGGGGGGAGGTCGTTGGTTCACCC. Amino acid sequence: CASSLGGEVVGSP. The entire CDR3 sequence reads CASSLGGEVVGSPLHF.

This clone was recorded at least ten times. The sequenced fragment ends 3 residues before the CDR3 boundary, so the rest is inferred from the germline J gene. The rearrangement links TRBV4-2 to TRBJ2-3, with TRBD2 matching over 10 bases. The CDR3 is made up of 18 amino acids. V shed 0 bases, J shed 1 base, and the junction held 7 bases outside the gene matches. From germline, CDR1 is LGHNA and CDR2 YNFKEQ. CDR3 DNA (partial): TGTGCCAGCAGCCAAGATAATACCCTAGCGGGGGGCACAGATACG. This sequence encodes CASSQDNTLAGGTDT. From start to end, the CDR3 is CASSQDNTLAGGTDTQYF.

This clone has a handful of counts. The junction shows a germline mismatch at one end, possibly a read error. Read coverage stops 3 residues before the CDR3 terminus; the germline J gene supplies the remainder. Other DNA sequences in the same sample also yield this CDR3. J is TRBJ1-3 and V is TRBV18; the match to TRBD1 covers 7 bases. CDR3 length equals 16 residues. Germline CDR1 KGHSH, CDR2 LQKENI. CDR3 DNA, as far as it was read: TGTGCCAGCTCACCTGGGACAGCTCTCTCTGGAAACACA. It is translated as CASSPGTALSGNT. In full, the CDR3 reads CASSPGTALSGNTIYF.

With regard to this clone: The CDR3 goes on 3 residues after the read ends, and that part is filled in from the germline J gene. The chain carries TRBV11-3 and TRBJ2-1; perhaps TRBD2 as D (5 bases). CDR1 and CDR2 from the germline V gene are SGHNT and YENEEA. The CDR3 has 15 amino acids. Trimming removed 5 bases from V and 0 bases from J, with 11 bases in between. The CDR3 spells CASSPGLSSYNEQFF. The CDR3 DNA, read in part, is TGTGCCAGCAGCCCGGGGTTAAGCTCCTACAATGAG.

This clone has at least ten counts. The CDR3 end lies 3 residues beyond the end of the read and is filled in from the germline J gene. The chain joins TRBV29-1 to TRBJ2-6, with 8 bases fitting TRBD1. CDR1 is SQVTM and CDR2 is ANQGSEA in the germline V gene. CDR3 length: 16 amino acids. Trimming took 6 bases from V and 0 from J; bases not matched to a gene: 7. CDR3 bases read: TGCAGCGTGGCCGGACAGGGAAACTCTGGGGCCAACGTC. This encodes CSVAGQGNSGANV. The whole CDR3 protein is CSVAGQGNSGANVLTF.

This clone appeared many times. The read terminates 3 residues before the CDR3 end, so the remaining end is supplied by the germline J gene. The genes are TRBV7-2 and TRBJ2-2; 7 nucleotides line up with TRBD2. This CDR3 is built from 15 residues. The ends lost 2 bases at V and 3 bases at J; junction bases unmatched: 3. Germline assignment: CDR1 SGHTA and CDR2 FQGNSA. The DNA read from the CDR3 is TGTGCCAGCAGCTTACTGGGGGGGTACACCGGGGAG. It codes for CASSLLGGYTGE. From start to end, the CDR3 is CASSLLGGYTGELFF. The variable domain in full, with the rest retrieved from reference TRBV7-2 and TRBJ2-2, is GAGVSQSPSNKVTEKGKDVELRCDPISGHTALYWYRQSLGQGLEFLIYFQGNSAPDKSGLPSDRFSAERTGGSVSTLTIQRTQQEDSAVYLCASSLLGGYTGELFFGEGSRLTVL.

The sample holds many counts of this clone. The CDR3: CATSPPGAGGSNYGYTF. CDR3 bases read: TGTGCCACCAGCCCCCCAGGCGCAGGGGGCTCTAACTATGGC. The rearrangement joins TRBV15 to TRBJ1-2; 8 bases are shared with TRBD1. Read sequence stops 3 residues before the CDR3 end, and the germline J gene provides the missing end. The V gene end was trimmed by 5 bases and the J gene end by 0 bases; junction bases not matched to a gene: 11. The CDR3 extends over 17 amino acids. Looked up from germline, CDR1 is LNHNV and CDR2 is YYDKDF (reference sequence).

In its sample, this clone was seen many times. The read finishes 3 residues shy of the CDR3 end, and the germline J gene is used to complete it. This sequence joins TRBV7-6 and TRBJ2-5, with TRBD1 matching 10 bases. V was clipped by 6 bases and J by 3 bases; unmatched bases: 10. Germline-derived CDR1 and CDR2 are SGHVS and FNYEAQ. This CDR3 region has 16 residues. The CDR3 reads CASSKGQGIIKETQYF. The CDR3 bases that were read are TGTGCCAGCAGTAAGGGACAGGGGATTATTAAAGAGACC.

This clone came up many times. The observed sequence ends 3 residues before the CDR3 terminus, with the missing tail filled in from the germline J gene. The rearrangement joins TRBV5-6 to TRBJ1-2; D unresolved. Trimming stripped 4 bases from V and 3 bases from J, with 10 bases between. CDR1 and CDR2 from the germline V gene are SGHDT and YYEEEE. The CDR3 consists of 13 residues. Partial CDR3 DNA: TGTGCCAGCAGCCTGATCAGTTACTATGGC. This codes for CASSLISYYG. The entire CDR3 protein is CASSLISYYGYTF.

There are many counts of this clone. The read is 3 residues too short to cover the CDR3 end, so that end is filled in from the germline J gene. The chain carries TRBV20-1 and TRBJ2-1; 11 bases are shared with TRBD2. Germline V CDR1 and CDR2: DFQATT, SNEGSKA (reference sequence). This CDR3 contains 16 residues. With V trimmed by 0 bases and J by 8 bases, 9 bases remained unmatched. CDR3 sequence: CSAREILAGDRDEQFF. CDR3 DNA (partial): TGCAGTGCTAGAGAAATACTAGCGGGAGATCGGGATGAG.

This clone showed up many times. The observed sequence ends 3 residues before the CDR3 terminus, with the missing tail filled in from the germline J gene. The gene calls are TRBV7-2 and TRBJ1-2, with TRBD1 identical over 9 bases. Germline V lookup: CDR1 SGHTA, CDR2 FQGNSA. This CDR3 spans 14 amino acids. J lost 4 bases, V lost 5 bases, and 5 bases had no gene match. CDR3 DNA, as far as it was read: TGTGCCAGCAGCGTGGACAGGGGATCCTATGGC. This encodes CASSVDRGSYG. The complete CDR3 sequence is CASSVDRGSYGYTF.

This clone came up many times. The CDR3 goes on 3 residues after the read ends, and that part is filled in from the germline J gene. The chain carries TRBV5-1 and TRBJ1-2, with 10 nucleotides matching TRBD1. Germline values: CDR1 SGHRS, CDR2 YFSETQ. The length of the CDR3 is 15 residues. V lost 4 bases and J lost 1; bases outside the gene matches: 4. The CDR3 is CASSPGQGGNYGYTF. The covered CDR3 bases are TGCGCCAGCAGCCCTGGACAGGGGGGTAACTATGGC. Variable domain in full (rest from reference TRBV5-1 and TRBJ1-2): KAGVTQTPRYLIKTRGQQVTLSCSPISGHRSVSWYQQTPGQGLQFLFEYFSETQRNKGNFPGRFSGRQFSNSRSEMNVSTLELGDSALYLCASSPGQGGNYGYTFGSGTRLTVV.

The sample holds many counts of this clone. From the germline J gene comes the end of the CDR3, since the read stops 3 residues before it. The V gene is TRBV12-3 or TRBV12-4, the J gene TRBJ2-3, with D perhaps matching TRBD1 (6 bases). The V end lost 4 bases, the J end lost 0 bases, and 8 bases lay between the germline ends. There are 14 residues in the CDR3. Incomplete CDR3 DNA: TGTGCCAGCAGTTGGACAGTAAGCACAGATACG. It yields the protein CASSWTVSTDT. The full CDR3 protein reads CASSWTVSTDTQYF.

This clone was seen at least ten times. Read data end 3 residues before the CDR3 end; the end is taken from the germline J gene. This chain uses TRBV5-1 with TRBJ2-3, with 10 positions matching TRBD2. Germline lookup yields CDR1 SGHRS and CDR2 YFSETQ. The CDR3 has 17 amino acids. V shed 4 bases and J 0 bases; nucleotides not matched to a gene: 8. CDR3 region: CASSGSSGGLSTDTQYF. Incomplete CDR3 DNA: TGCGCCAGCAGCGGTTCTAGCGGGGGCCTTAGCACAGATACG.

In regard to this clone: The missing CDR3 end, 3 residues past where the read stops, is filled in from the germline J gene. V is TRBV2 and J is TRBJ1-2; D call uncertain. The CDR3 is 13 residues long. Germline V gene lookup returns CDR1 SNHLY and CDR2 FYNNEI. This CDR3 reads CASTSGSTDTYTF. The covered CDR3 bases are TGTGCCAGCACTAGCGGGAGCACAGATACC.

Ten or more counts support this clone. Sequencing ends 3 residues short of the CDR3 end; the germline J gene provides the rest. The chain has TRBV7-3 and TRBJ2-3; D is unclear. Deletions cut 3 bases from V and 3 bases from J, with 10 bases between. The CDR3 has 14 residues. From germline, CDR1 is SGHTA and CDR2 FQGTGA. CDR3 sequence: CASSFGGLTDTQYF. The covered CDR3 bases are TGTGCCAGCAGCTTCGGTGGGCTTACAGATACG.

This clone was recorded a few times. The sequenced fragment ends 3 residues before the CDR3 boundary, so the rest is inferred from the germline J gene. The gene calls are TRBV7-2 and TRBJ1-1; D is possibly TRBD1 (6 bases). The CDR3 is 15 amino acids. V lost 5 bases and J 0 bases, leaving 13 bases between the germline ends. The V gene's germline CDR1 is SGHTA and CDR2 FQGNSA. The chain's CDR3 is CASSSTGTMNTEAFF. The part of the CDR3 DNA that was read is TGTGCCAGCAGCAGCACCGGGACAATGAACACTGAA.

At least ten counts were recorded for this clone. Read sequence stops 3 residues before the CDR3 end, and the germline J gene provides the missing end. The chain is built from TRBV18 and TRBJ1-5, with D possibly matching TRBD1 (6 bases). V shed 6 bases and J shed 3 bases, with 12 bases lying between them. Germline CDR1 is KGHSH and CDR2 is LQKENI. The CDR3 is 14 amino acids. CDR3 DNA (partial): TGTGCCAGCTCTGCAGGGGTATCCAATCAGCCC. It encodes CASSAGVSNQP. The full CDR3 reads CASSAGVSNQPQHF.

This clone was observed at least ten times. The junction differs from germline at one of its ends, possibly a read error. The CDR3 end falls 3 residues outside the read, so it is completed with the germline J gene. V is TRBV4-2 and J is TRBJ1-6; the D is unclear. Germline V CDR1 and CDR2: LGHNA, YNFKEQ. The CDR3 consists of 14 residues. The CDR3 protein is CASSQPSHNSPLHF. The sequenced CDR3 bases are TGCGCCAGCAGCCAACCTAGCCATAATTCACCC.

This clone was recorded many times. The CDR3 end lies 3 residues beyond the end of the read and is filled in from the germline J gene. V usage is TRBV28 and J usage is TRBJ2-5, with 8 nucleotides matching TRBD1. This CDR3 contains 16 residues. Germline trimming cut 0 bases from V and 4 bases from J; bases unmatched to any gene: 7. The germline V gene encodes CDR1 MDHEN and CDR2 SYDVKM. CDR3 loop: CASSLWGSGGRETQYF. CDR3 bases read: TGTGCCAGCAGTTTATGGGGGTCAGGGGGCCGAGAGACC.

This clone has at least ten counts. The sequenced fragment ends 3 residues before the CDR3 boundary, so the rest is inferred from the germline J gene. V is TRBV2 and J is TRBJ2-5, with D possibly TRBD1 on 5 matching bases. The CDR3 covers 11 residues. The V end lost 6 bases, the J end lost 7 bases, and 9 bases lay between the germline ends. Germline CDR1 and CDR2: SNHLY and FYNNEI. CDR3 DNA (partial): TGTGCCAGCAGCGCGCAGGGGACC. It is translated as CASSAQGT. The whole CDR3 is CASSAQGTQYF.

This clone occurred many times. The read gets to within 3 residues of the CDR3 end, and the germline J gene fills in the rest. The chain links TRBV5-1 to TRBJ1-1, with a tentative D call TRBD1 (6 bases). Germline V gives CDR1 SGHRS, CDR2 YFSETQ. Trimming stripped 2 bases from V and 0 bases from J, with 14 bases between. CDR3 length equals 16 residues. This CDR3 reads CASSFGIDRLNTEAFF. The sequenced part of the CDR3 DNA is TGCGCCAGCAGCTTTGGAATAGACAGGTTGAACACTGAA.

This clone was seen repeatedly, ten times or more. The missing CDR3 end, 3 residues past where the read stops, is filled in from the germline J gene. This chain links TRBV7-2 with TRBJ2-2; 11 bases agree with TRBD2. The V segment lost 2 bases and the J segment 6 bases; nucleotides outside the gene matches: 2. CDR3 length: 15 amino acids. CDR1 is SGHTA, CDR2 FQGNSA, per germline. CDR3 bases read: TGTGCCAGCAGCTTACTAGCGGGGGGTGCCGGGGAG. As protein: CASSLLAGGAGE. The CDR3 reads in full as CASSLLAGGAGELFF.

This clone has just a few counts. The sequenced fragment ends 3 residues before the CDR3 boundary, so the rest is inferred from the germline J gene. The chain uses TRBV7-7 and TRBJ2-3, with a tentative D call TRBD1 (6 bases). Looked up from germline, CDR1 is SSHAT and CDR2 is FNYEAQ (reference sequence). The CDR3 extends over 18 amino acids. The sequenced CDR3 bases are TGTGCCAGCAGCCTAAAGGGTTGGGGGCAAGAGGGAGATCAGCCG. Translating it yields CASSLKGWGQEGDQP. The full CDR3 sequence reads CASSLKGWGQEGDQPQYF.

This clone was detected ten times or more. The read finishes 3 residues shy of the CDR3 end, and the germline J gene is used to complete it. The chain carries TRBV2 and TRBJ1-1, with a tentative D call TRBD1 (6 bases). The CDR3 sequence is 12 residues long. From germline, CDR1 is SNHLY and CDR2 FYNNEI. V was shortened by 10 bases and J by 6 bases, with 15 bases between the two germline ends. CDR3 amino acids: CATQAGAAEAFF. The covered CDR3 bases are TGTGCCACCCAGGCAGGGGCGGCTGAA. The whole variable domain, remainder taken from reference TRBV2 and TRBJ1-1, is EPEVTQTPSHQVTQMGQEVILRCVPISNHLYFYWYRQILGQKVEFLVSFYNNEISEKSEIFDDQFSVERPDGSNFTLKIRSTKLEDSAMYFCATQAGAAEAFFGQGTRLTVV.

This clone showed up just a few times. The CDR3 spells CASSPSQGGYGYTF. Incomplete CDR3 DNA: TGTGCCAGCTCACCATCCCAGGGGGGCTATGGC. This sequence joins TRBV18 and TRBJ1-2; 7 nucleotides line up with TRBD1. The read halts 3 residues ahead of the CDR3 end, with the missing end drawn from the germline J gene. This CDR3 is 14 amino acids long. Germline trimming cut 2 bases from V and 4 bases from J; bases unmatched to any gene: 4. Germline CDR1 KGHSH, CDR2 LQKENI.